One sample yielded the 22 T cell receptor beta chains listed below, sequenced in a study of blood T cell repertoires in COVID-19. Only in-frame clones appear in the TCRdb table, and some are missing; sequencing was by immunoSEQ multiplex PCR. Here the sample spans 220,000 or so clones, about 93% being singletons. The sequencing input was peripheral blood. The receptors shown here come from a man aged 60 to 69 with COVID-19, enrolled during active disease.

The chain combines TRBV27 with TRBJ2-2, with D possibly being TRBD2 (7 bases). Germline V lookup: CDR1 MNHEY, CDR2 SMNVEV (reference sequence). V lost 5 bases and J lost 2, with 15 bases in between. CDR3 length: 16 amino acids. Here the CDR3 reads CASSAPGGSNTGELFF. For the CDR3, the DNA is TGTGCCAGCAGTGCGCCGGGGGGCAGCAACACCGGGGAGCTGTTTTTT.

V and J are TRBV15 and TRBJ2-5, with D tentatively TRBD2 (6 bases). CDR3 length equals 15 residues. V was cut by 0 bases and J by 5 bases, with 13 bases left in between. Germline V gene lookup returns CDR1 LNHNV and CDR2 YYDKDF (reference sequence). This CDR3 is CATSREKAGPETQYF. The CDR3 DNA reads as TGTGCCACCAGCAGAGAAAAGGCGGGGCCGGAGACCCAGTACTTC.

V is TRBV7-2 and J is TRBJ2-7, with TRBD2 as a possible D gene (6 bases). V shed 5 bases and J shed 7 bases, with 18 bases lying between them. Germline V gene lookup returns CDR1 SGHTA and CDR2 FQGNSA. There are 14 residues in the CDR3. The CDR3 sequence: CASSPTGVRDEQYF. The DNA for the CDR3 is TGTGCCAGCAGCCCCACGGGGGTTCGGGATGAGCAGTACTTC.

The rearrangement joins TRBV28 to TRBJ2-2, with 8 bases lining up with TRBD2. The ends lost 10 bases at V and 7 bases at J; junction bases unmatched: 17. CDR1 is MDHEN, CDR2 SYDVKM, per germline. The CDR3 is 16 amino acids. The chain's CDR3 is CATRVGRGDMIGELFF. In DNA form, the CDR3 reads TGTGCCACCAGGGTGGGGCGGGGGGACATGATCGGGGAGCTGTTTTTT.

The J gene is TRBJ1-1, the V gene TRBV3-1 (or the pseudogene TRBV3-2), with 8 bases lining up with TRBD1. The V gene end was trimmed by 1 base and the J gene end by 12 bases; junction bases not matched to a gene: 4. The CDR3 length is 12 residues. The germline V gene encodes CDR1 LGHDT and CDR2 YNNKEL (reference sequence). Here the CDR3 DNA reads TGTGCCAGCAGCCAAGGGACAGGGTTGTCTTTCTTT. As protein: CASSQGTGLSFF.

The chain joins TRBV4-2 to TRBJ2-1; 10 bases match TRBD2. Looked up from germline, CDR1 is LGHNA and CDR2 is YNFKEQ. The length of the CDR3 is 15 residues. The V and J ends lost 3 bases and 9 bases, in that order; junction bases with no gene match: 8. The CDR3 sequence is CASSQSGRAIVEQFF. In nucleotides, the CDR3 is TGTGCCAGCAGCCAGAGCGGGAGGGCCATCGTTGAGCAGTTCTTC.

The V gene is TRBV5-1, the J gene TRBJ2-2; TRBD2 matches at 7 bases. CDR3 size: 15 residues. V was pared by 4 bases and J by 0 bases, with 3 bases of the junction left unmatched. The germline V gene has CDR1 SGHRS and CDR2 YFSETQ. CDR3 bases: TGCGCCAGCAGCCCGGGACTAACGAACACCGGGGAGCTGTTTTTT. Residues: CASSPGLTNTGELFF.

This chain joins TRBV5-4 and TRBJ2-5, with 9 bases lining up with TRBD2. Trimming cost V 0 bases and J 6 bases; bases outside gene matches: 9. The CDR3 is 16 amino acids. Germline CDR1 reads SGHNT; CDR2 reads YYREEE (reference sequence). CDR3 sequence: CASSLDGLAGLQTQYF. The CDR3 DNA is TGTGCCAGCAGCTTGGATGGCCTAGCGGGACTACAGACCCAGTACTTC. Complete variable domain (other parts from reference TRBV5-4 and TRBJ2-5): ETGVTQSPTHLIKTRGQQVTLRCSSQSGHNTVSWYQQALGQGPQFIFQYYREEENGRGNFPPRFSGLQFPNYSSELNVNALELDDSALYLCASSLDGLAGLQTQYFGPGTRLLVL.

The J gene is TRBJ2-3, the V gene TRBV12-3 or TRBV12-4; the D is unclear. V lost 3 bases and J 6 bases, leaving 10 bases between the germline ends. CDR3 size: 13 residues. In DNA, the CDR3 is TGTGCCAGCAGTTTGGTCGGAGTGGATACGCAGTATTTT. Its translation: CASSLVGVDTQYF.

This rearrangement joins TRBV7-8 to TRBJ1-3, with 7 bases matching TRBD1. The germline V gene encodes CDR1 SGHVS and CDR2 FQNEAQ. CDR3 length: 17 amino acids. The junction had 11 bases not matched to a gene; V was cut back by 5 bases and J by 1 base. Here the CDR3 reads CASSHPGTARSGNTIYF. The CDR3 DNA is TGTGCCAGCAGCCATCCCGGGACAGCGAGATCTGGAAACACCATATATTTT.

The chain joins TRBV6-5 to TRBJ2-2, with 9 bases identical to TRBD1. V trimming: 4 bases; J trimming: 4 bases; junction bases outside the gene matches: 7. The CDR3 sequence is 16 residues long. Germline-derived CDR1 and CDR2 are MNHEY and SVGAGI. Here the CDR3 reads CASSSDGTGTTGELFF. The CDR3 DNA reads TGTGCCAGCAGTTCGGACGGGACAGGGACCACCGGGGAGCTGTTTTTT.

CDR3 nucleotide sequence: TGTGCCAGCAGGGGTAGCGGGGGCAGCTCCTACGAGCAGTACTTC. As protein: CASRGSGGSSYEQYF. The V call is TRBV2, the J call TRBJ2-7; 9 nucleotides agree with TRBD2. The CDR3 loop spans 15 amino acids. V was clipped by 6 bases and J by 0 bases; unmatched bases: 6. Germline CDR1 is SNHLY and CDR2 is FYNNEI.

V and J are TRBV11-2 and TRBJ2-1; the match to TRBD2 covers 13 bases. Germline V gene sequence: CDR1 SGHAT, CDR2 FQNNGV. V lost 6 bases, J lost 8 bases, and 7 bases stayed unmatched. The CDR3 totals 15 residues. CDR3 coding DNA: TGTGCCAGCAGAAGGACTAGCGGGAGTCTTCATGAGCAGTTCTTC. Translated, it gives CASRRTSGSLHEQFF.

The chain combines TRBV2 with TRBJ1-5, with D unresolved. Germline V CDR1 and CDR2: SNHLY, FYNNEI. The CDR3 runs to 15 residues. Trimming pared 8 bases from V and 1 base from J, leaving 15 bases between. CDR3 protein: CASSWEGRSNQPQHF. The CDR3 DNA is TGTGCCAGCTCTTGGGAGGGAAGGAGCAATCAGCCCCAGCATTTT.

The V and J genes are TRBV10-1 and TRBJ2-3; D may be TRBD1 (5 bases). The CDR3 consists of 16 residues. Looked up from germline, CDR1 is WNHNN and CDR2 is SYGVQD (reference sequence). V lost 10 bases, J lost 2 bases, and 22 bases lay in between. The CDR3 region has the DNA TGCGCCACCTCCGACCGACAGACAGACCCCACAGATACGCAGTATTTT. Translated: CATSDRQTDPTDTQYF.

CDR3 nucleotides: TGCGCCAGCAGGGCTCAGGGTCGTGACACTGAAGCTTTCTTT. Protein sequence: CASRAQGRDTEAFF. The chain employs TRBV5-1 and TRBJ1-1, with a tentative D call TRBD1 (5 bases). The CDR3 extends over 14 amino acids. Trimming took 5 bases from V and 3 from J, leaving 14 bases between them. The germline CDR1 and CDR2 sequences are SGHRS and YFSETQ. The whole variable domain, filled in from reference TRBV5-1 and TRBJ1-1, reads KAGVTQTPRYLIKTRGQQVTLSCSPISGHRSVSWYQQTPGQGLQFLFEYFSETQRNKGNFPGRFSGRQFSNSRSEMNVSTLELGDSALYLCASRAQGRDTEAFFGQGTRLTVV.

V and J are TRBV19 and TRBJ2-2; possibly TRBD1 for D (6 bases). Trimming stripped 4 bases from V and 2 bases from J, with 8 bases between. Germline CDR1 LNHDA, CDR2 SQIVND (reference sequence). The CDR3 extends over 14 amino acids. The CDR3: CASSRTVNTGELFF. In DNA, the CDR3 is TGTGCCAGTAGTAGGACAGTCAACACCGGGGAGCTGTTTTTT.

This chain joins TRBV5-1 and TRBJ1-2, with TRBD1 matching 11 bases. The CDR3 consists of 14 residues. Germline V gene lookup returns CDR1 SGHRS and CDR2 YFSETQ. V lost 9 bases and J lost 11; bases outside the gene matches: 15. Written as DNA, the CDR3 is TGCGCCACCAGTGATCCCGGGACAGGGGGAAGGTACACCTTC. Its protein product is CATSDPGTGGRYTF. Using reference TRBV5-1 and TRBJ1-2 for the parts outside the CDR3, the full variable domain is KAGVTQTPRYLIKTRGQQVTLSCSPISGHRSVSWYQQTPGQGLQFLFEYFSETQRNKGNFPGRFSGRQFSNSRSEMNVSTLELGDSALYLCATSDPGTGGRYTFGSGTRLTVV.

The sample holds one count of this clone. The genes are TRBV2 and TRBJ1-2, with D perhaps TRBD1 (5 bases). Germline values: CDR1 SNHLY, CDR2 FYNNEI. The CDR3 extends over 14 amino acids. Trimming shortened V by 8 bases and J by 4 bases, and 17 bases separated the two germline ends. This chain's CDR3 is CASPLGGGSYGYTF. Written as DNA, the CDR3 is TGTGCCAGCCCCCTTGGGGGGGGGAGCTATGGCTACACCTTC.

V gene TRBV3-1 (or the pseudogene TRBV3-2) combines with J gene TRBJ1-1; tentatively, D is TRBD1 (5 bases). The V and J ends lost 4 bases and 4 bases respectively, with 16 bases between them. There are 15 residues in the CDR3. The V gene's germline CDR1 is LGHDT and CDR2 YNNKEL (reference sequence). CDR3 region: CASSRGWGLGTEAFF. The CDR3 DNA reads as TGTGCCAGCAGCCGGGGCTGGGGACTTGGCACTGAAGCTTTCTTT.

The V gene is TRBV7-2, the J gene TRBJ2-2, with TRBD1 matching 7 bases. Trimming removed 5 bases from V and 0 bases from J; junction bases left unmatched: 9. This CDR3 has 17 residues. Germline V CDR1 and CDR2: SGHTA, FQGNSA. The DNA of the CDR3 is TGTGCCAGCAGCGCCTATATTGGACAGGCGAACACCGGGGAGCTGTTTTTT. Protein: CASSAYIGQANTGELFF.

V and J are TRBV28 and TRBJ1-5; D perhaps matches TRBD1 (6 bases). The V gene's germline CDR1 is MDHEN and CDR2 SYDVKM. The CDR3 spans 17 residues. The germline V and J ends were trimmed by 3 bases and 0 bases, with 15 bases remaining between them. The CDR3, as DNA: TGTGCCAGCAGTTTCGGCAGACAGGTTTATAGCAATCAGCCCCAGCATTTT. It specifies CASSFGRQVYSNQPQHF. The complete variable domain, with remaining parts taken from reference TRBV28 and TRBJ1-5, reads DVKVTQSSRYLVKRTGEKVFLECVQDMDHENMFWYRQDPGLGLRLIYFSYDVKMKEKGDIPEGYSVSREKKERFSLILESASTNQTSMYLCASSFGRQVYSNQPQHFGDGTRLSIL.